This TCR beta chain stems from a study of regulatory and conventional T cells in RAG deficiency. Clones were sequenced by immunoSEQ multiplex PCR, and TCRdb holds only the in-frame ones, with some missing. The sample consists of tens of thousands of clones, 90% of them appearing once. CDR1 and CDR2 from the germline V gene are LNHDA and SQIVND (reference sequence). This CDR3 is 13 amino acids long. Trimming pared 5 bases from V and 7 bases from J, leaving 12 bases between. This sample also belongs to another study, concerning regulatory T cells. This second report adds: Amplification used 52 TRBV primers and 13 TRBJ primers.

The chain carries TRBV19 and TRBJ1-5; a possible D gene is TRBD1 (5 bases). The sequence was collected from a human donor in good health. The sample taken for sequencing was CD8+ T cells sorted from blood. The CDR3 spells CASSPQGTQPQHF. The DNA for the CDR3 is TGTGCCAGTAGTCCCCAGGGTACGCAGCCCCAGCATTTT.